These T cell receptor beta chains were read from a single sample in a study of blood T cell repertoires in COVID-19. Here immunoSEQ multiplex PCR was the method, and the copy in TCRdb shows in-frame clones only, minus some. The sample lists a few hundred thousand clones; 75% to 90% were seen once. Sequencing input: PBMCs or T cells enriched from blood (not recorded which). The receptors shown here come from a woman between 45 and 60 years old who had recovered from COVID-19. The CDR3 runs from the conserved cysteine through the conserved F or W. A D gene is named only where the DNA matches it firmly. Clone size, where shown, is once, few, many, or a class for clones that have expanded.

>TRBV25-1|TRBJ1-1|TRBD1|.
CASRDRRAYTPEAFF
TGTGCCAGCAGGGACAGGAGGGCTTATACTCCTGAAGCTTTCTTT
>TRBV19|TRBJ2-3|TRBD2|once
CASSIFPRTSGSTDTQYF
TGTGCCAGTAGTATCTTTCCGAGGACTAGCGGGAGCACAGATACGCAGTATTTT
>TRBV28|TRBJ1-5|TRBD1|once
CASSPVLGTADQPQHF
TGTGCCAGCAGTCCCGTGCTCGGGACAGCAGATCAGCCCCAGCATTTT
>TRBV7-9|TRBJ2-1|.|.
CASSLGRLVSDEQFF
TGTGCCAGCAGCTTAGGCCGGCTAGTGTCGGATGAGCAGTTCTTC
>TRBV19|TRBJ2-5|.|once
CASSMGAMETQYF
TGTGCCAGTAGTATGGGGGCGATGGAGACCCAGTACTTC
>TRBV6-5|TRBJ1-2|TRBD1|.
CASSSGQGYGYTF
TGTGCCAGCAGTTCGGGACAGGGCTATGGCTACACCTTC
>TRBV10-2|TRBJ2-7|TRBD2|.
CATESGTSGPSYEQYF
TGCGCCACCGAATCAGGGACTAGCGGGCCTTCCTACGAGCAGTACTTC
>TRBV28|TRBJ2-7|TRBD2|.
CASSPPGLKSGEQYF
TGTGCCAGCAGCCCCCCGGGACTAAAATCGGGAGAGCAGTACTTC
>TRBV5-5|TRBJ2-1|TRBD2|.
CASSLDLAAYNEQFF
TGTGCCAGCAGCTTGGATCTAGCGGCCTACAATGAGCAGTTCTTC
>TRBV23-1|TRBJ1-6|TRBD1|few
CASSQSQTGTENSPLHF
TGCGCCAGCAGTCAATCACAGACCGGGACAGAAAATTCACCCCTCCACTTT
>TRBV24-1|TRBJ1-2|TRBD1|.
CATSDTTGDYGYTF
TGTGCCACCAGTGACACCACAGGGGACTATGGCTACACCTTC
>TRBV28|TRBJ1-2|.|.
CASSFSFGKDYGYTF
TGTGCCAGCAGTTTTTCCTTCGGGAAAGACTATGGCTACACCTTC
>TRBV7-8|TRBJ2-3|.|few
CASSGQSTDTQYF
TGTGCCAGCAGCGGACAAAGCACAGATACGCAGTATTTT
>TRBV24-1|TRBJ2-5|.|.
CATKRGADETQYF
TGTGCCACCAAACGGGGGGCTGATGAGACCCAGTACTTC
>TRBV5-6|TRBJ2-7|TRBD1|.
CASSWDRGSDEQYF
TGTGCCAGCAGCTGGGACAGGGGTTCCGACGAGCAGTACTTC
>TRBV27|TRBJ2-3|.|once
CASSFGLGGRSTDTQYF
TGTGCCAGCAGTTTTGGTCTAGGCGGAAGGAGCACAGATACGCAGTATTTT
>TRBV6-5|TRBJ2-3|TRBD1|.
CATRTGPWDTQYF
TGTGCCACCCGGACAGGGCCGTGGGATACGCAGTATTTT
>TRBV28|TRBJ1-5|TRBD1|few
CAMGTGTGLNQPQHF
TGTGCCATGGGGACTGGGACAGGGCTGAATCAGCCCCAGCATTTT
>TRBV2|TRBJ2-3|.|.
CASSEQGMGTDTQYF
TGTGCCAGCAGTGAACAGGGGATGGGGACAGATACGCAGTATTTT
>TRBV28|TRBJ2-2|.|once
CASRSLGENTGELFF
TGTGCCAGCAGATCGCTAGGAGAGAACACCGGGGAGCTGTTTTTT
>TRBV28|TRBJ2-1|TRBD2|.
CASRSSGLAGGEQFF
TGTGCCAGCCGTTCCTCGGGACTAGCGGGAGGTGAGCAGTTCTTC
>TRBV29-1|TRBJ1-2|.|once
CSVVAEDYGYTF
TGCAGCGTTGTGGCAGAAGACTATGGCTACACCTTC
>TRBV7-9|TRBJ2-5|.|.
CASGSGPQETQYF
TGTGCCAGCGGAAGCGGTCCCCAAGAGACCCAGTACTTC
>TRBV29-1|TRBJ1-1|.|.
CSFSTRGAEAFF
TGCAGCTTTTCAACCCGGGGGGCTGAAGCTTTCTTT
>TRBV18|TRBJ2-1|TRBD2|.
CASSPAGEGEQFF
TGTGCCAGCTCACCGGCGGGAGAGGGTGAGCAGTTCTTC
>TRBV28|TRBJ2-7|TRBD1|.
CASSLTGTGTFYEQYF
TGTGCCAGCAGCCTTACCGGGACAGGGACTTTCTACGAGCAGTACTTC
>TRBV7-6|TRBJ2-7|TRBD1|.
CASSPGTGTYEQYF
TGTGCCAGCAGCCCCGGGACAGGGACGTACGAGCAGTACTTC
>TRBV10-1|TRBJ1-3|.|.
CASSVQDTIYF
TGCGCCAGCAGTGTCCAGGACACCATATATTTT
>TRBV4-2|TRBJ2-7|TRBD1|.
CASSQDTGTGVYEQYF
TGTGCCAGCAGCCAAGACACCGGGACAGGGGTGTACGAGCAGTACTTC
>TRBV5-1|TRBJ2-1|TRBD1|.
CASSLRTGYEQFF
TGCGCCAGCAGCCTACGGACAGGGTATGAGCAGTTCTTC
>TRBV30|TRBJ1-4|.|.
CAWRTNFATNEKLFF
TGTGCCTGGAGAACTAATTTTGCAACTAATGAAAAACTGTTTTTT
>TRBV6-5|TRBJ1-6|TRBD1|.
CASSLTGGFYNSPLHF
TGTGCCAGCAGTTTAACAGGGGGTTTCTATAATTCACCCCTCCACTTT
>TRBV10-3|TRBJ2-1|.|.
CAISESRKGKDNEQFF
TGTGCCATCAGTGAGTCGCGAAAGGGGAAGGACAATGAGCAGTTCTTC
>TRBV6-5|TRBJ1-2|.|.
CASSLTVKYGYTF
TGTGCCAGCAGTTTGACAGTCAAGTATGGCTACACCTTC
>TRBV28|TRBJ2-1|TRBD2|.
CASNTPAGTSNQFF
TGTGCCAGCAACACCCCCGCCGGGACTAGCAATCAGTTCTTC
>TRBV28|TRBJ1-3|TRBD1|once
CASSFFLRGTGLRTIYF
TGTGCCAGCAGTTTTTTTCTGAGGGGGACAGGTCTGCGCACCATATATTTT
>TRBV9|TRBJ2-1|.|.
CASSVESKGARGNEQFF
TGTGCCAGCAGCGTAGAGTCAAAGGGGGCGCGGGGCAATGAGCAGTTCTTC
>TRBV18|TRBJ1-2|TRBD1|.
CASSPYRGLVGAYGYTF
TGTGCCAGCTCTCCTTACAGGGGGCTTGTTGGTGCTTATGGCTACACCTTC
>TRBV28|TRBJ1-2|.|.
CASSPAGSFGYTF
TGTGCCAGCAGTCCTGCGGGGTCCTTTGGCTACACCTTC